A single sample gave rise to the 13 T cell receptor beta chains below, sequenced in a study of blood T cell repertoires in COVID-19. Repertoires were generated with immunoSEQ multiplex PCR, while TCRdb's copy carries only in-frame clones and drops some. The sample holds 100,000 or so clones; about 89% are singletons and the top ten take around a tenth. Sequenced material: peripheral blood. These receptors originate from a woman in her twenties or thirties with acute or convalescent COVID-19.

The J gene is TRBJ2-1, the V gene TRBV10-3, with a weak D call TRBD2 (6 bases). Between the trimmed V and J ends, which lost 8 bases and 5 bases, there was a span of 16 bases. CDR3 size: 14 residues. Per the germline V gene, CDR1 is ENHRY and CDR2 is SYGVKD. The CDR3 region has the DNA TGTGCCATCCGCCGTCAGCGGGTGGACAATGAGCAGTTCTTC. Encoded protein: CAIRRQRVDNEQFF.

The chain has TRBV5-8 and TRBJ1-5; D is uncertain. From germline, CDR1 is SGHTS and CDR2 YDEGEE. Trimming took off 4 bases at V and 2 bases at J, with 19 bases between the two ends. CDR3 size: 17 residues. As DNA, the CDR3 is TGTGCCAGCAGCCCCCAAAGTTTGGTCCAGGGCAATCAGCCCCAGCATTTT. Protein: CASSPQSLVQGNQPQHF.

The chain uses TRBV3-1 (or the pseudogene TRBV3-2) and TRBJ1-2; 12 nucleotides align to TRBD1. This CDR3 has 15 amino acids. In germline, CDR1 is LGHDT, CDR2 YNNKEL (reference sequence). The ends lost 4 bases at V and 2 bases at J; junction bases unmatched: 2. The CDR3, as DNA: TGTGCCAGCAGCCCCGGGACAGGGGGCAACTATGGCTACACCTTC. This gives the protein CASSPGTGGNYGYTF.

CDR3 loop: CASSATGAEKLFF. The DNA for the CDR3 is TGCGCCAGCAGCGCTACAGGGGCTGAAAAACTGTTTTTT. This rearrangement joins TRBV5-1 to TRBJ1-4; 7 positions match TRBD1. Germline CDR1 reads SGHRS; CDR2 reads YFSETQ. V dropped 4 bases and J dropped 7; count of bases not matched to a gene: 4. This CDR3 is 13 amino acids long.

For the CDR3, the DNA is TGTGCCAGCAGCTTAGGCAGGGTAGGGCACGAGCAGTACTTC. Protein: CASSLGRVGHEQYF. The chain has TRBV11-3 and TRBJ2-7, with D tentatively TRBD1 (5 bases). V lost 1 base, J lost 5 bases, and 12 bases lay in between. The germline CDR1 and CDR2 sequences are SGHNT and YENEEA. The CDR3 extends over 14 amino acids.

J is TRBJ1-2 and V is TRBV7-6; the D gene is possibly TRBD1 (5 bases). This CDR3 contains 13 residues. The V gene lost 5 bases and the J gene lost 2 bases, with 9 bases spanning the gap. Germline CDR1 is SGHVS and CDR2 is FNYEAQ. CDR3 bases: TGTGCCAGCAGCCCTCAGGGAAACTATGGCTACACCTTC. This gives the protein CASSPQGNYGYTF.

Here the CDR3 DNA reads TGTGCCAGCACCTTAGGGGGCGTTAGGGATGGCTACACCTTC. Protein: CASTLGGVRDGYTF. The chain uses TRBV25-1 and TRBJ1-2; the match to TRBD1 covers 7 bases. Germline V lookup: CDR1 MGHDK, CDR2 SYGVNS. The CDR3 runs 14 residues. The V segment lost 7 bases and the J segment 6 bases; nucleotides outside the gene matches: 11.

This sequence joins TRBV5-6 and TRBJ2-1; 10 bases match TRBD1. Germline lookup yields CDR1 SGHDT and CDR2 YYEEEE. V trimming: 4 bases; J trimming: 10 bases; junction bases outside the gene matches: 11. The CDR3 is 15 amino acids. In nucleotides, the CDR3 is TGTGCCAGCAGCCGCGCCGGGACAGGGGTAGGGGAGCAGTTCTTC. Translated, it gives CASSRAGTGVGEQFF.

V and J are TRBV30 and TRBJ2-7; 10 bases fit TRBD2. Germline V CDR1 and CDR2: GTSNPN, SVGIG (reference sequence). The CDR3 spans 15 residues. Unmatched junction bases numbered 8, after V lost 3 bases and J lost 3 bases. CDR3 loop: CAWSSTSGTLYEQYF. CDR3 coding DNA: TGTGCCTGGAGCTCCACTAGCGGGACCCTCTACGAGCAGTACTTC.

The chain is built from TRBV28 and TRBJ2-7; 9 bases line up with TRBD1. The CDR3 spans 14 residues. Trimming at V came to 6 bases and at J to 3 bases, leaving 6 bases not matched to a gene. From germline, CDR1 is MDHEN and CDR2 SYDVKM. Written as DNA, the CDR3 is TGTGCCAGCAGAACGCCGGGACAGGGCTACGAGCAGTACTTC. Translated, it gives CASRTPGQGYEQYF.

The chain uses TRBV7-9 and TRBJ1-4, with 7 bases matching TRBD1. With 5 bases clipped from V and 3 bases from J, the junction kept 6 bases outside the gene matches. The CDR3 runs to 15 residues. Germline lookup yields CDR1 SEHNR and CDR2 FQNEAQ (reference sequence). The CDR3 is CASSRGQASNEKLFF. The CDR3 DNA reads TGTGCCAGCAGCCGAGGACAGGCCTCTAATGAAAAACTGTTTTTT.

This chain joins TRBV28 and TRBJ1-5; tentatively, D is TRBD1 (6 bases). V was pared by 1 base and J by 15 bases, with 16 bases between. The CDR3 sequence is 13 residues long. Germline loops: CDR1 MDHEN, CDR2 SYDVKM. The CDR3 is CASSLSLGHSSHF. CDR3 DNA sequence: TGTGCCAGCAGTTTATCTTTGGGACACTCATCGCATTTT.

The chain links TRBV10-3 to TRBJ1-5; 11 bases are a match to TRBD1. This CDR3 has 16 amino acids. Per the germline V gene, CDR1 is ENHRY and CDR2 is SYGVKD. V lost 5 bases, J lost 4 bases, and 7 bases stayed unmatched. This CDR3 reads CAISNRDRGLNQPQHF. CDR3 bases: TGTGCCATCAGTAACCGGGACAGGGGGTTAAATCAGCCCCAGCATTTT.